This passage covers 27 T cell receptor beta chains from one sample sequenced in a study of human T cells and chemical hapten exposure. TCRdb fed the RACE reads into MiXCR, producing one record per CDR3 protein. The table has around 380,000 distinct CDR3 sequences, approximately 5% seen once. Time point indicated: patch test 1, 2 weeks after DPC sensitization. Specified treatment: therapeutic diphenylcyclopropenone sensitization with weekly scalp DPC. This specimen was whole blood, taken in connection with sensitization to the hapten diphenylcyclopropenone (DPC). Receptors were obtained from a woman in her forties or fifties with alopecia areata. Some clones in this sample may be carry-over from other donors' samples.

This clonotype was seen repeatedly, ten times or more. The chain carries TRBV2 and TRBJ2-2; possible D gene TRBD2, 6 bases. This CDR3 spans 15 amino acids. Germline V gives CDR1 SNHLY, CDR2 FYNNEI. Trimming shortened V by 10 bases and J by 4 bases, and 19 bases separated the two germline ends. This chain's CDR3 is CATGTPREVTGELFF. The CDR3, as DNA: TGTGCCACAGGGACTCCACGAGAAGTCACCGGGGAGCTGTTTTTT. Filled out from reference TRBV2 and TRBJ2-2, the complete variable domain reads EPEVTQTPSHQVTQMGQEVILRCVPISNHLYFYWYRQILGQKVEFLVSFYNNEISEKSEIFDDQFSVERPDGSNFTLKIRSTKLEDSAMYFCATGTPREVTGELFFGEGSRLTVL.

The chain couples TRBV12-3 or TRBV12-4 to TRBJ2-3, with TRBD2 matching 10 bases. The CDR3 has 15 amino acids. Trimming removed 6 bases from V and 1 base from J; junction bases left unmatched: 4. The CDR3 nucleotides read TGTGCCAGCAGAATAGCGGGGGGTCGCACAGATACGCAGTATTTT. Its protein product is CASRIAGGRTDTQYF.

This clonotype was found a few times. V usage is TRBV24-1 and J usage is TRBJ1-6; D not resolved. Germline V gene lookup returns CDR1 KGHDR and CDR2 SFDVKD. The CDR3 totals 13 residues. Trimming cost V 11 bases and J 7 bases, with 14 bases left between them. The CDR3 DNA reads as TGTGCCATTAAGGACTTCCCGAATTCACCCCTCCACTTT. Its protein is CAIKDFPNSPLHF.

The genes are TRBV18 and TRBJ1-4, with a weak D call TRBD1 (5 bases). CDR1 is KGHSH and CDR2 is LQKENI in the germline V gene. V lost 3 bases and J lost 14, with 13 bases in between. The CDR3 extends over 12 amino acids. CDR3 residues: CASSPEGSFLFF. The CDR3 DNA follows: TGTGCCAGCTCACCGGAGGGGTCGTTTCTGTTTTTT.

This clonotype was seen repeatedly, ten times or more. The V call is TRBV29-1, the J call TRBJ2-3; no clear D. Trimming took 3 bases from V and 1 from J, leaving 5 bases between them. Germline lookup yields CDR1 SQVTM and CDR2 ANQGSEA. This CDR3 comprises 12 residues. CDR3 loop: CSVEWGTDTQYF. Here the CDR3 DNA reads TGCAGCGTTGAGTGGGGCACAGATACGCAGTATTTT.

The chain joins TRBV7-9 to TRBJ2-7; D possibly corresponds to TRBD2 (6 bases). Looked up from germline, CDR1 is SEHNR and CDR2 is FQNEAQ (reference sequence). V lost 2 bases and J 4 bases, leaving 9 bases between the germline ends. This CDR3 region has 13 residues. This chain's CDR3 is CASSLSGCYEQYF. The CDR3 DNA follows: TGTGCCAGCAGCTTAAGCGGGTGTTACGAGCAGTACTTC.

In this sample, this clonotype turned up many times. The V call is TRBV18, the J call TRBJ2-7; 10 bases map to TRBD1. Germline lookup yields CDR1 KGHSH and CDR2 LQKENI. CDR3 length equals 15 residues. V dropped 3 bases and J dropped 2; count of bases not matched to a gene: 4. The CDR3 protein is CASSPSTGGTYEQYF. The CDR3 coding sequence is TGTGCCAGCTCACCGTCGACAGGGGGCACCTACGAGCAGTACTTC.

This chain uses TRBV7-6 with TRBJ2-5, with 10 bases fitting TRBD2. Trimming cost V 3 bases and J 0 bases; bases outside gene matches: 10. Germline V gene data show CDR1 as SGHVS and CDR2 as FNYEAQ. There are 18 residues in the CDR3. CDR3 in DNA: TGTGCCAGCAGCTTTCCCACTAGCGGGGCAACTAACCAAGAGACCCAGTACTTC. Amino acids: CASSFPTSGATNQETQYF.

The chain carries TRBV5-4 and TRBJ2-5, with 8 positions matching TRBD1. CDR3 size: 15 residues. The V segment lost 4 bases and the J segment 1 base; nucleotides outside the gene matches: 6. Germline CDR1 reads SGHNT; CDR2 reads YYREEE (reference sequence). The CDR3 loop reads CASSAGQGLQETQYF. CDR3 bases: TGTGCCAGCAGCGCTGGACAGGGCCTCCAAGAGACCCAGTACTTC.

V and J are TRBV20-1 and TRBJ2-2, with D possibly matching TRBD2 (6 bases). The germline V and J ends were trimmed by 0 bases and 4 bases, with 12 bases remaining between them. The germline V gene has CDR1 DFQATT and CDR2 SNEGSKA (reference sequence). The CDR3 totals 15 residues. The CDR3 bases are TGCAGTGCTAGAGACGGGGGAGTGATCACCGGGGAGCTGTTTTTT. It yields the protein CSARDGGVITGELFF.

At least ten counts were recorded for this clonotype. The chain carries TRBV24-1 and TRBJ2-1; 14 nucleotides line up with TRBD2. V gave up 0 bases and J gave up 6 bases; unmatched junction bases: 0. This CDR3 is 16 amino acids long. From germline, CDR1 is KGHDR and CDR2 SFDVKD. The CDR3: CATSDLGTSGSNEQFF. The DNA of the CDR3 is TGTGCCACCAGTGATTTGGGGACTAGCGGGAGCAATGAGCAGTTCTTC.

This clonotype appeared a few times. The V and J genes are TRBV29-1 and TRBJ1-2, with D unresolved. This CDR3 spans 11 amino acids. Deletions cut 6 bases from V and 6 bases from J, with 11 bases between. Germline-derived CDR1 and CDR2 are SQVTM and ANQGSEA. CDR3 region: CSVADTDGYTF. CDR3 nucleotide sequence: TGCAGCGTGGCCGACACTGATGGCTACACCTTC.

This clonotype was recorded many times. The chain uses TRBV28 and TRBJ2-5, with 8 bases that match TRBD1. V shed 4 bases, J shed 5 bases, and the junction held 9 bases outside the gene matches. CDR3 length: 15 residues. Germline V gives CDR1 MDHEN, CDR2 SYDVKM. The CDR3 DNA reads as TGTGCCAGCAGTTCCACTCAGGGGGCGCGGGAGACCCAGTACTTC. This translates into CASSSTQGARETQYF.

This clonotype came up many times. The chain joins TRBV5-1 to TRBJ1-6, with D perhaps TRBD1 (5 bases). Deletions cut 0 bases from V and 8 bases from J, with 12 bases between. This CDR3 region has 15 residues. The germline V gene encodes CDR1 SGHRS and CDR2 YFSETQ. CDR3 loop: CASSLEGREDSPLHF. As DNA, the CDR3 is TGCGCCAGCAGCTTGGAGGGCAGGGAAGATTCACCCCTCCACTTT. The entire variable domain, with the rest obtained from reference TRBV5-1 and TRBJ1-6, is as follows: KAGVTQTPRYLIKTRGQQVTLSCSPISGHRSVSWYQQTPGQGLQFLFEYFSETQRNKGNFPGRFSGRQFSNSRSEMNVSTLELGDSALYLCASSLEGREDSPLHFGNGTRLTVT.

This chain links TRBV21-1 with TRBJ1-5; TRBD1 reflects the table's D call only, with no check against the DNA. TRBV21-1 is annotated as a pseudogene. The length of the CDR3 is 14 residues. CDR3 loop: CASRGQGPIQPQHF. The CDR3 region has the DNA TGTGCCAGCAGAGGACAGGGCCCTATTCAGCCCCAGCATTTT.

This clonotype showed up many times. This sequence joins TRBV10-3 and TRBJ1-6; possibly TRBD1 for D (6 bases). The V gene lost 0 bases and the J gene lost 8 bases, with 17 bases spanning the gap. The CDR3 has 17 residues. Germline V gene data show CDR1 as ENHRY and CDR2 as SYGVKD. For the CDR3, the DNA is TGTGCCATCAGTGAGTCATCGGGGGGCCTTCGATATTCACCCCTCCACTTT. Amino acids: CAISESSGGLRYSPLHF.

As regards this clonotype: Since a much larger clone is just one base distant, this may be a read error. The chain is built from TRBV7-9 and TRBJ1-1; 8 bases align to TRBD1. CDR3 size: 14 residues. Trimming cost V 5 bases and J 5 bases; bases outside gene matches: 7. CDR1 and CDR2 from the germline V gene are SEHNR and FQNEAQ (reference sequence). The CDR3 nucleotides are TGTGCCAGCAGCAGGACAGGGCATGGGACTGAAGCTTTCTTT. Residues: CASSRTGHGTEAFF.

In this sample, this clonotype turned up many times. J is TRBJ1-5 and V is TRBV30; the D is unclear. In germline, CDR1 is GTSNPN, CDR2 SVGIG (reference sequence). The V and J ends lost 0 bases and 1 base respectively, with 7 bases between them. This CDR3 comprises 14 residues. This chain's CDR3 is CAWSVTGSNQPQHF. DNA for the CDR3: TGTGCCTGGAGTGTAACGGGGAGCAATCAGCCCCAGCATTTT.

Only a few counts were recorded for this clonotype. The V call is TRBV13, the J call TRBJ2-3; D gene uncertain. Germline values: CDR1 PRHDT, CDR2 FYEKMQ (reference sequence). The CDR3 runs 15 residues. Trimming left V 4 bases short and J 1 base short, with 12 bases between. The CDR3 sequence is CASSWQPEGTDTQYF. Here the CDR3 DNA reads TGTGCCAGCAGCTGGCAGCCCGAAGGCACAGATACGCAGTATTTT.

This clonotype was seen ten or more times. V is TRBV28 and J is TRBJ2-4; the D is unclear. The germline gives CDR1 MDHEN, CDR2 SYDVKM. The CDR3 length is 12 residues. V lost 5 bases, J lost 8 bases, and 10 bases lay in between. CDR3 nucleotides: TGTGCCAGCAGTCCCCTGGTGGACATTCAGTACTTC. Amino acid sequence: CASSPLVDIQYF.

This clonotype occurred many times. The J gene is TRBJ1-1, the V gene TRBV7-2; D remains ambiguous. This CDR3 comprises 14 residues. Germline V gene lookup returns CDR1 SGHTA and CDR2 FQGNSA. V lost 4 bases and J 5 bases, leaving 14 bases between the germline ends. CDR3 amino acids: CASSYRAGGTEAFF. CDR3 sequence (DNA): TGTGCCAGCAGCTACCGCGCAGGAGGGACTGAAGCTTTCTTT.

This chain links TRBV6-5 with TRBJ1-5; 8 bases are shared with TRBD1. CDR3 size: 15 residues. J lost 5 bases, V lost 2 bases, and 5 bases had no gene match. The germline CDR1 and CDR2 sequences are MNHEY and SVGAGI. The chain's CDR3 is CASSYDRGSYQPQHF. The CDR3 region has the DNA TGTGCCAGCAGTTACGACAGGGGAAGCTATCAGCCCCAGCATTTT.

The J gene is TRBJ1-3, the V gene TRBV10-3, with D possibly TRBD1 on 6 matching bases. Trimming cost V 2 bases and J 2 bases, with 13 bases left between them. Germline CDR1 is ENHRY and CDR2 is SYGVKD. The CDR3 is made up of 16 amino acids. CDR3 sequence reads: CAISEATGSTGNTIYF. Here the CDR3 DNA reads TGTGCCATCAGTGAGGCCACAGGGTCTACTGGAAACACCATATATTTT.

This clonotype was recorded a few times. V and J are TRBV12-3 or TRBV12-4 and TRBJ2-7; tentatively, D is TRBD1 (5 bases). The germline V and J ends were trimmed by 3 bases and 2 bases, with 14 bases remaining between them. This CDR3 has 15 residues. The CDR3 sequence is CASSFPRTSAYEQYF. The DNA for the CDR3 is TGTGCCAGCAGTTTCCCCCGGACATCGGCCTACGAGCAGTACTTC.

The table lists this clonotype with many counts. CDR3 DNA: TGTGCCAGCTCACCACGAGTAGCCAGGGTCGACACCGGGGAGCTGTTTTTT. Encoded protein: CASSPRVARVDTGELFF. The V gene is TRBV18, the J gene TRBJ2-2; D is possibly TRBD1 (5 bases). The germline V gene encodes CDR1 KGHSH and CDR2 LQKENI. Trimming removed 1 base at V and 3 bases at J, with 15 bases between. The CDR3 spans 17 residues. The entire variable domain, with the rest obtained from reference TRBV18 and TRBJ2-2, is as follows: NAGVMQNPRHLVRRRGQEARLRCSPMKGHSHVYWYRQLPEEGLKFMVYLQKENIIDESGMPKERFSAEFPKEGPSILRIQQVVRGDSAAYFCASSPRVARVDTGELFFGEGSRLTVL.

This clonotype was detected many times. The chain employs TRBV4-3 and TRBJ2-4, with D unresolved. The CDR3 sequence is 14 residues long. The V gene's germline CDR1 is LGHNA and CDR2 YSLEER. With 8 bases removed from V and 0 bases from J, the gap between germline ends came to 11 bases. The CDR3 sequence: CASSSDLAKNIQYF. The CDR3 DNA sequence: TGCGCCAGCTCCAGTGATCTAGCCAAAAACATTCAGTACTTC.

This clonotype was picked up many times. V and J are TRBV7-8 and TRBJ2-3; possible D gene TRBD2, 5 bases. V was cut by 5 bases and J by 4 bases, with 16 bases left in between. CDR1 is SGHVS, CDR2 FQNEAQ, per germline. This CDR3 is 15 amino acids long. This CDR3 reads CASSPWTSSADTQYF. In nucleotides, the CDR3 is TGTGCCAGCAGCCCCTGGACTTCCTCCGCAGATACGCAGTATTTT.